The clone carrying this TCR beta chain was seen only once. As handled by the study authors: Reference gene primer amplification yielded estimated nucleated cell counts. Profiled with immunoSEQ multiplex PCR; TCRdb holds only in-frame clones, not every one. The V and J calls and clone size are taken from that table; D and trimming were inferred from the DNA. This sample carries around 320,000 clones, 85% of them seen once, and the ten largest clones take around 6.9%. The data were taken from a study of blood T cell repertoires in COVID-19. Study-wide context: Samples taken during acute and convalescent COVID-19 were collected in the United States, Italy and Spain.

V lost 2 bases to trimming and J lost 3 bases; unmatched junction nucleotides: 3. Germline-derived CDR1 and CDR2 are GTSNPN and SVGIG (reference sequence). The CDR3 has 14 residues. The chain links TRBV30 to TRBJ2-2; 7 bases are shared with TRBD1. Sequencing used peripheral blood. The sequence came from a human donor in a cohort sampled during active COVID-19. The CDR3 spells CAWSMGTDTGELFF. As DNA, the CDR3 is TGTGCCTGGAGTATGGGGACAGACACCGGGGAGCTGTTTTTT.